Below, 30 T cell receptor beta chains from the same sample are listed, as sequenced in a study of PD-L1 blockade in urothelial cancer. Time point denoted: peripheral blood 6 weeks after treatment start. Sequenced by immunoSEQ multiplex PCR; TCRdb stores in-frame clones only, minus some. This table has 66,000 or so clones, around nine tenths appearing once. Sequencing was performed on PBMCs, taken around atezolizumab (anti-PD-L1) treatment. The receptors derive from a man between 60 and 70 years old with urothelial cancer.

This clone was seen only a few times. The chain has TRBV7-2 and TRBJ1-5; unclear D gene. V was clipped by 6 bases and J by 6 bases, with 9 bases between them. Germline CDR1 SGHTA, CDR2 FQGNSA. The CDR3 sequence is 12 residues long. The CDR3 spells CASSYGLQPQHF. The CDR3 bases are TGTGCCAGCAGTTACGGACTTCAGCCCCAGCATTTT.

CDR3 coding DNA: TGTGCCAGCAGCCAGCTTAGCGGGGGAAAAGAGACCCAGTACTTC. This encodes CASSQLSGGKETQYF. The V and J genes are TRBV4-2 and TRBJ2-5, with 9 positions matching TRBD2. The germline CDR1 and CDR2 sequences are LGHNA and YNFKEQ. V lost 3 bases to trimming and J lost 3 bases; unmatched junction nucleotides: 5. The CDR3 sequence is 15 residues long.

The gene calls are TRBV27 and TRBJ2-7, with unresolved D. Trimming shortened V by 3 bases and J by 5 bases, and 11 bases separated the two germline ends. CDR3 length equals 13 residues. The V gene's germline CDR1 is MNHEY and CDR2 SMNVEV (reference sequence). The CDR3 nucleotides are TGTGCCAGCAGTTTTTTCCCCCGGGACGAGCAGTACTTC. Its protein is CASSFFPRDEQYF.

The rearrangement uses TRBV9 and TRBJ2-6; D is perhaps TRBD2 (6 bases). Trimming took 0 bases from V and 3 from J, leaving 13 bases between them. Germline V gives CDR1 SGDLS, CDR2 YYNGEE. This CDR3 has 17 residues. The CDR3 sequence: CASSVARGSVGANVLTF. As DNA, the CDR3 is TGTGCCAGCAGCGTAGCTCGGGGGTCCGTTGGGGCCAACGTCCTGACTTTC. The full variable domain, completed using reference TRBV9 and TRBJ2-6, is DSGVTQTPKHLITATGQRVTLRCSPRSGDLSVYWYQQSLDQGLQFLIQYYNGEERAKGNILERFSAQQFPDLHSELNLSSLELGDSALYFCASSVARGSVGANVLTFGAGSRLTVL.

The CDR3 sequence: CASSQQGAGEKLFF. The CDR3 DNA is TGTGCCAGCTCGCAACAGGGGGCCGGTGAAAAACTGTTTTTT. J is TRBJ1-4 and V is TRBV18, with TRBD1 identical over 9 bases. Germline V gene sequence: CDR1 KGHSH, CDR2 LQKENI. The CDR3 totals 14 residues. After removal of 6 bases from V and 7 bases from J, the junction contained 6 bases not matched to a gene.

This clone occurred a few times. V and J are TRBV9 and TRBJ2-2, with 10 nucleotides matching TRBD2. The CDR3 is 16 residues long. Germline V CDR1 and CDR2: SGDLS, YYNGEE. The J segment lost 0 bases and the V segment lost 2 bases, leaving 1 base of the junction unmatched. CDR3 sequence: CASSVLAGANTGELFF. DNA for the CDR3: TGTGCCAGCAGCGTGCTAGCGGGGGCGAACACCGGGGAGCTGTTTTTT.

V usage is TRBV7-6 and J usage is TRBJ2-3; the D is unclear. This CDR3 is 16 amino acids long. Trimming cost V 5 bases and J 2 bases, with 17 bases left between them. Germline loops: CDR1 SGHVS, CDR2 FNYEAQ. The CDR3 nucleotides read TGTGCCAGCAGCGCTTTGGGCCAGATTCACACAGATACGCAGTATTTT. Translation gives CASSALGQIHTDTQYF.

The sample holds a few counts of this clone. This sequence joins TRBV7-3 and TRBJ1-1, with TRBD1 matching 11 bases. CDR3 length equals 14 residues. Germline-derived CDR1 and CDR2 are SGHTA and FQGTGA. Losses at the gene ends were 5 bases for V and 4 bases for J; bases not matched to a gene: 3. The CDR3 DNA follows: TGTGCCAGCAGCCGGACAGGGGGCCTCACTGAAGCTTTCTTT. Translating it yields CASSRTGGLTEAFF.

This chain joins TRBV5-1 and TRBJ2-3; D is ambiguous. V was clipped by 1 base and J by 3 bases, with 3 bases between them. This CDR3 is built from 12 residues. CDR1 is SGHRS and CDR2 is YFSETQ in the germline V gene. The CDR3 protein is CASSLSTDTQYF. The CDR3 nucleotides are TGCGCCAGCAGCTTGTCGACAGATACGCAGTATTTT. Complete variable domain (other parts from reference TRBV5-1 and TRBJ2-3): KAGVTQTPRYLIKTRGQQVTLSCSPISGHRSVSWYQQTPGQGLQFLFEYFSETQRNKGNFPGRFSGRQFSNSRSEMNVSTLELGDSALYLCASSLSTDTQYFGPGTRLTVL.

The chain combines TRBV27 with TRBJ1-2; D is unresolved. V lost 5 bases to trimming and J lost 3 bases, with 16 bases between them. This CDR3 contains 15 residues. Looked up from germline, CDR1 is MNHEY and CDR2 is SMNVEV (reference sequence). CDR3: CASSRNSGQDYGYTF. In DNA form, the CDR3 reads TGTGCCAGCAGTCGCAATAGTGGGCAGGACTATGGCTACACCTTC.

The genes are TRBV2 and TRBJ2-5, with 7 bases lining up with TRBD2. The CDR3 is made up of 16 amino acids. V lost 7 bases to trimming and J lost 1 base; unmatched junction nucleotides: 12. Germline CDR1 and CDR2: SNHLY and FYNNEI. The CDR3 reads CASIQMGEGSQETQYF. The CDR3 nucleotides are TGTGCCAGCATCCAAATGGGGGAGGGGTCCCAAGAGACCCAGTACTTC.

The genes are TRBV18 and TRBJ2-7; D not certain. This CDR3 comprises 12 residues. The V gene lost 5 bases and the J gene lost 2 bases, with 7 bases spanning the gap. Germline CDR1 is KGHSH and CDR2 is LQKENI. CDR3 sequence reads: CASSNPTYEQYF. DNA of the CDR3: TGTGCCAGCTCAAATCCAACCTACGAGCAGTACTTC. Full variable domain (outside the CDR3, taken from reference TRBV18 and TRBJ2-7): NAGVMQNPRHLVRRRGQEARLRCSPMKGHSHVYWYRQLPEEGLKFMVYLQKENIIDESGMPKERFSAEFPKEGPSILRIQQVVRGDSAAYFCASSNPTYEQYFGPGTRLTVT.

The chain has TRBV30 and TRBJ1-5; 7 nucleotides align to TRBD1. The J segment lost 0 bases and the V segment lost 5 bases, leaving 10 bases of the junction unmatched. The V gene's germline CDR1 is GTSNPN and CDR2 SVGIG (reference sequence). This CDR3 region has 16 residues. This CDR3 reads CAWRPGQDYSNQPQHF. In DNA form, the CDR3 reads TGTGCCTGGCGCCCCGGACAGGATTATAGCAATCAGCCCCAGCATTTT.

The CDR3 spells CASTPPGQGGNTQYF. The CDR3 DNA reads TGTGCCAGCACTCCTCCGGGACAGGGGGGAAATACGCAGTATTTT. This chain connects TRBV6-5 to TRBJ2-3, with 11 bases lining up with TRBD1. The CDR3 sequence is 15 residues long. Germline assignment: CDR1 MNHEY and CDR2 SVGAGI. V dropped 7 bases and J dropped 7; count of bases not matched to a gene: 10.

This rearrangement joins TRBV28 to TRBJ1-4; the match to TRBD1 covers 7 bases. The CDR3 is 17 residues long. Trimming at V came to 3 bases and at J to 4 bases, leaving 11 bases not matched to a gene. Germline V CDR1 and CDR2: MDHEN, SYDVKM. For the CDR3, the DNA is TGTGCCAGCAGTTTTTTTGGTTGGGGACAGTTTAATGAAAAACTGTTTTTT. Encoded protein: CASSFFGWGQFNEKLFF.

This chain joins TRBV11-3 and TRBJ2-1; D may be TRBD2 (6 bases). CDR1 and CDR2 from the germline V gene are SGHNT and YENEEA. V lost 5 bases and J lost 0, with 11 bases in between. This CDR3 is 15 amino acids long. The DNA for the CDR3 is TGTGCCAGCAGCCCGGGACTCATCTCCTACAATGAGCAGTTCTTC. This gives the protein CASSPGLISYNEQFF.

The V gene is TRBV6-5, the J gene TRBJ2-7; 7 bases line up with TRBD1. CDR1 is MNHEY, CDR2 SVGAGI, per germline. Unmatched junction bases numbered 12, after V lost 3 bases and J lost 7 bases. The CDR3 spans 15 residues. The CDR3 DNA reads TGTGCCAGCAGTTATGCCGGGACAGCGATGTGGGAGCAGTACTTC. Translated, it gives CASSYAGTAMWEQYF.

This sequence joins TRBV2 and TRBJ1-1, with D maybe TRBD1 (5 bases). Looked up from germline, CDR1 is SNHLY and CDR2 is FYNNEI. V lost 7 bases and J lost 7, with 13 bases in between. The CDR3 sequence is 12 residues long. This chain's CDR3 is CASKGQGIEAFF. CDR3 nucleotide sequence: TGTGCCAGCAAGGGCCAGGGTATTGAAGCTTTCTTT.

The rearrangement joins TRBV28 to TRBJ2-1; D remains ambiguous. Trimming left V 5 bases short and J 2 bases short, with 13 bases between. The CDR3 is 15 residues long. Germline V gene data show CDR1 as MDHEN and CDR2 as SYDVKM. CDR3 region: CASSPQALPYNEQFF. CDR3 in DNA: TGTGCCAGCAGTCCCCAGGCCTTACCCTACAATGAGCAGTTCTTC.

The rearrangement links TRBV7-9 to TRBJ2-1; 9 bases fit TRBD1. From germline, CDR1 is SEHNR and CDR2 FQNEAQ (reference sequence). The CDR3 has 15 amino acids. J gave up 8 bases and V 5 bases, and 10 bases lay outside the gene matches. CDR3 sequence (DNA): TGTGCCAGCAGCATCGGGACAGGGTGGAAGGATGAGCAGTTCTTC. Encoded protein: CASSIGTGWKDEQFF.

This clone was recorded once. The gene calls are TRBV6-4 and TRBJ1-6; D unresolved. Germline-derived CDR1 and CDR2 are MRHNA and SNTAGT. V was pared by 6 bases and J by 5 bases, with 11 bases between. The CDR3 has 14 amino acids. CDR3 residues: CASSQTSNNSPLHF. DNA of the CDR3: TGTGCCAGCAGCCAGACATCGAATAATTCACCCCTCCACTTT.

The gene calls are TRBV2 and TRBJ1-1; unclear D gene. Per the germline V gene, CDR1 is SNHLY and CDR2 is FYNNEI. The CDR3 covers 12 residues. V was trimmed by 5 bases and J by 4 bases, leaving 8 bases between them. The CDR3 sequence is CASSKRGTEAFF. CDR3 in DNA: TGTGCCAGCAGTAAACGAGGCACTGAAGCTTTCTTT.

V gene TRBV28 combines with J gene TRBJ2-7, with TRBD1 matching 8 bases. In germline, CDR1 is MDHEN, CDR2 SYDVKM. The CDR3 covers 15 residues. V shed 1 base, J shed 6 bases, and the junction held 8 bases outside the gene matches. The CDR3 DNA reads TGTGCCAGCAGTTTATCTGGCAGGGGGCAGATCGAGCAGTACTTC. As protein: CASSLSGRGQIEQYF.

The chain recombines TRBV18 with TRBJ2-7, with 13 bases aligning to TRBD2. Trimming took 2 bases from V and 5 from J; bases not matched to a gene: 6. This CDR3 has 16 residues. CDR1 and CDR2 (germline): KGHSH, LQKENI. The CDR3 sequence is CASSPGTSGKSHEQYF. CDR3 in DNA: TGTGCCAGCTCACCAGGGACTAGCGGGAAGAGTCACGAGCAGTACTTC.

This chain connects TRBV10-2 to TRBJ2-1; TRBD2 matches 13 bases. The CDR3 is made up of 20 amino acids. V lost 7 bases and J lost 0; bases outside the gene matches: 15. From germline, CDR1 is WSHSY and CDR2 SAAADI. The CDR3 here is CASKSRLGLAGRHSYNEQFF. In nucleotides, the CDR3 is TGCGCCAGCAAATCTCGTTTGGGACTAGCGGGGAGACACTCCTACAATGAGCAGTTCTTC.

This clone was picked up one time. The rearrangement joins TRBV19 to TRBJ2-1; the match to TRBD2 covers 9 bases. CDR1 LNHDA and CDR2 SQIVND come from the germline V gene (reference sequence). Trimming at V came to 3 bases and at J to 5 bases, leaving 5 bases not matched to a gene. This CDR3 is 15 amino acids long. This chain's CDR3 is CASSINLAGNNEQFF. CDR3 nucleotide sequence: TGTGCCAGTAGTATCAACCTAGCGGGAAACAATGAGCAGTTCTTC. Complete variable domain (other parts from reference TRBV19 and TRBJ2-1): DGGITQSPKYLFRKEGQNVTLSCEQNLNHDAMYWYRQDPGQGLRLIYYSQIVNDFQKGDIAEGYSVSREKKESFPLTVTSAQKNPTAFYLCASSINLAGNNEQFFGPGTRLTVL.

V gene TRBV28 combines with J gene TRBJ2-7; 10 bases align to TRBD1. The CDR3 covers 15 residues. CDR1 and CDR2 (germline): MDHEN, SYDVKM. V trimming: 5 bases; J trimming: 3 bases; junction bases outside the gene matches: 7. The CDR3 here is CASSPTGGVGYEQYF. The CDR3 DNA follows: TGTGCCAGCAGTCCGACAGGGGGCGTAGGCTACGAGCAGTACTTC.

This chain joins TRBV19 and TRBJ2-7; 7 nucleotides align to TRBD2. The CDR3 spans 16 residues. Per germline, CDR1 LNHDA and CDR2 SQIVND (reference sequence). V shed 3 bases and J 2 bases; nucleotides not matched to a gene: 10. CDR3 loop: CASSISTGTKTYEQYF. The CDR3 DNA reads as TGTGCCAGTAGTATCTCGACCGGGACTAAGACCTACGAGCAGTACTTC.

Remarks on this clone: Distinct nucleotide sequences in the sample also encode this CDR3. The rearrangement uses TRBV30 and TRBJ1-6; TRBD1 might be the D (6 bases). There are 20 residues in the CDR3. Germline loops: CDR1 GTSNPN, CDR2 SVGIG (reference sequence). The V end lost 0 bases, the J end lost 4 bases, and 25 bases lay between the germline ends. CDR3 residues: CAWSVYLGASGPEYNSPLHF. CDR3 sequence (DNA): TGTGCCTGGAGTGTATATTTGGGGGCTTCGGGGCCTGAATATAATTCACCCCTCCACTTT.

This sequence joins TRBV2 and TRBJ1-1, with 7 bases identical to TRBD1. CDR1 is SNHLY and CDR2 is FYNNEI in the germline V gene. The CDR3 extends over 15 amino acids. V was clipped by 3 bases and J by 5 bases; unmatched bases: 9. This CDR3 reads CASSEEGGGWTEAFF. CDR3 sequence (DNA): TGTGCCAGCAGTGAGGAAGGGGGCGGTTGGACTGAAGCTTTCTTT. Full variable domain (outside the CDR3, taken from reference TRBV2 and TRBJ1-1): EPEVTQTPSHQVTQMGQEVILRCVPISNHLYFYWYRQILGQKVEFLVSFYNNEISEKSEIFDDQFSVERPDGSNFTLKIRSTKLEDSAMYFCASSEEGGGWTEAFFGQGTRLTVV.